Presented here are 21 T cell receptor beta chains from one specimen sequenced in a study of blood T cell repertoires in COVID-19. Measured with immunoSEQ multiplex PCR; TCRdb has only the in-frame clones, and not every one. This table has fewer than 150,000 clones, almost 90% appearing once. The sample taken for sequencing was peripheral blood. All receptors come from a woman between 50 and 59 years old with active or convalescent COVID-19.

The chain joins TRBV29-1 to TRBJ2-5, with 12 positions matching TRBD2. This CDR3 is 15 amino acids long. Germline V gene sequence: CDR1 SQVTM, CDR2 ANQGSEA. V shed 7 bases, J shed 5 bases, and the junction held 11 bases outside the gene matches. CDR3 loop: CSADPLAGGFETQYF. The CDR3 DNA is TGCAGCGCAGACCCTCTAGCGGGAGGGTTTGAGACCCAGTACTTC. Full variable domain (outside the CDR3, taken from reference TRBV29-1 and TRBJ2-5): SAVISQKPSRDICQRGTSLTIQCQVDSQVTMMFWYRQQPGQSLTLIATANQGSEATYESGFVIDKFPISRPNLTFSTLTVSNMSPEDSSIYLCSADPLAGGFETQYFGPGTRLLVL.

This clone showed up just a few times. The chain is built from TRBV7-2 and TRBJ2-3; 7 bases match TRBD2. The CDR3 covers 15 residues. The V segment lost 5 bases and the J segment 5 bases; nucleotides outside the gene matches: 10. CDR1 and CDR2 from the germline V gene are SGHTA and FQGNSA. CDR3 loop: CASSPSSGPLDTQYF. The CDR3 coding sequence is TGTGCCAGCAGCCCCTCTAGCGGCCCTTTAGATACGCAGTATTTT.

The rearrangement joins TRBV9 to TRBJ2-7, with unresolved D. V lost 1 base, J lost 3 bases, and 11 bases lay in between. There are 14 residues in the CDR3. CDR1 is SGDLS and CDR2 is YYNGEE in the germline V gene. CDR3 nucleotide sequence: TGTGCCAGCAGCGTATCGCCCCTAGACTACGAGCAGTACTTC. This encodes CASSVSPLDYEQYF.

This chain connects TRBV6-5 to TRBJ2-3; TRBD2 matches at 10 bases. CDR3 size: 15 residues. Germline V gene sequence: CDR1 MNHEY, CDR2 SVGAGI. Trimming removed 5 bases from V and 4 bases from J; junction bases left unmatched: 6. This CDR3 reads CASSPSGRASDTQYF. The CDR3 DNA sequence: TGTGCCAGCAGTCCCAGCGGGAGGGCTTCAGATACGCAGTATTTT.

The V gene is TRBV7-2, the J gene TRBJ1-5; 7 positions match TRBD1. V shed 2 bases, J shed 3 bases, and the junction held 7 bases outside the gene matches. CDR1 is SGHTA and CDR2 is FQGNSA in the germline V gene. The CDR3 runs to 16 residues. The CDR3 coding sequence is TGTGCCAGCAGCTTAACCCCTGGACAGGCCAATCAGCCCCAGCATTTT. It is translated as CASSLTPGQANQPQHF.

The chain has TRBV19 and TRBJ1-5; 12 nucleotides agree with TRBD1. This CDR3 has 16 residues. J was trimmed by 3 bases and V by 6 bases; bases with no gene match: 6. In germline, CDR1 is LNHDA, CDR2 SQIVND (reference sequence). CDR3 amino acids: CASRTSGQGANQPQHF. DNA of the CDR3: TGTGCCAGTAGGACCTCGGGACAGGGGGCCAATCAGCCCCAGCATTTT.

For the CDR3, the DNA is TGCGCCAGCAGCCACCGACTAGCGGGAGGTACTGGGGCCAACGTCCTGACTTTC. Translation: CASSHRLAGGTGANVLTF. This chain joins TRBV4-1 and TRBJ2-6, with 13 positions matching TRBD2. The CDR3 covers 18 residues. Germline V gives CDR1 MGHRA, CDR2 YSYEKL. After removal of 3 bases from V and 2 bases from J, the junction contained 4 bases not matched to a gene.

This chain uses TRBV6-6 with TRBJ1-4, with 9 positions matching TRBD1. The CDR3 is made up of 15 amino acids. V trimming: 7 bases; J trimming: 8 bases; junction bases outside the gene matches: 11. The germline gives CDR1 MNHNY, CDR2 SVGAGI (reference sequence). The CDR3 bases are TGTGCCAGCAATTATCGACAGGGGGATCGGGAAAAACTGTTTTTT. Translated: CASNYRQGDREKLFF.

The chain carries TRBV4-3 and TRBJ2-1; the D gene is possibly TRBD2 (6 bases). The V and J ends lost 5 bases and 9 bases respectively, with 20 bases between them. This CDR3 spans 15 amino acids. CDR1 is LGHNA and CDR2 is YSLEER in the germline V gene. CDR3 amino acids: CASSSQGMVEGEQFF. The CDR3 bases are TGCGCCAGCAGCTCCCAGGGAATGGTGGAGGGTGAGCAGTTCTTC.

The chain links TRBV25-1 to TRBJ2-7; D is ambiguous. CDR3 length: 14 residues. Trimming removed 1 base at V and 3 bases at J, with 10 bases between. Germline V gene sequence: CDR1 MGHDK, CDR2 SYGVNS. CDR3 in DNA: TGTGCCAGCAGTGAATTTGGCACCATCTACGAGCAGTACTTC. Translated, it gives CASSEFGTIYEQYF.

This clone was picked up one time. The rearrangement uses TRBV10-3 and TRBJ2-5; D is perhaps TRBD2 (7 bases). The germline V and J ends were trimmed by 0 bases and 11 bases, with 16 bases remaining between them. The V gene's germline CDR1 is ENHRY and CDR2 SYGVKD. The CDR3 consists of 14 residues. CDR3 nucleotide sequence: TGTGCCATCAGTGAGTCGCGGGGGCCGAAGGCTCAGTACTTC. Translation: CAISESRGPKAQYF.

The V and J genes are TRBV7-2 and TRBJ2-4, with D perhaps TRBD1 (6 bases). Germline V gene lookup returns CDR1 SGHTA and CDR2 FQGNSA. CDR3 length: 15 amino acids. Trimming removed 2 bases from V and 2 bases from J, with 10 bases in between. The CDR3 protein is CASSLTGQPKNIQYF. CDR3 sequence (DNA): TGTGCCAGCAGCTTAACAGGGCAACCCAAAAACATTCAGTACTTC. The full variable domain, with the rest looked up from reference TRBV7-2 and TRBJ2-4, is GAGVSQSPSNKVTEKGKDVELRCDPISGHTALYWYRQSLGQGLEFLIYFQGNSAPDKSGLPSDRFSAERTGGSVSTLTIQRTQQEDSAVYLCASSLTGQPKNIQYFGAGTRLSVL.

The chain is built from TRBV14 and TRBJ2-1, with a possible D match to TRBD1 (6 bases). Germline lookup yields CDR1 SGHDN and CDR2 FVKESK. Trimming took off 3 bases at V and 9 bases at J, with 15 bases between the two ends. The CDR3 spans 14 residues. The chain's CDR3 is CASSHLQLRGEQFF. The CDR3 DNA reads as TGTGCCAGCAGCCACCTCCAGCTCAGGGGTGAGCAGTTCTTC. The full variable domain, its missing parts supplied by reference TRBV14 and TRBJ2-1, is EAGVTQFPSHSVIEKGQTVTLRCDPISGHDNLYWYRRVMGKEIKFLLHFVKESKQDESGMPNNRFLAERTGGTYSTLKVQPAELEDSGVYFCASSHLQLRGEQFFGPGTRLTVL.

CDR3 sequence: CASSVDKSGSTDTQYF. In DNA form, the CDR3 reads TGTGCCAGCAGCGTTGACAAGAGCGGGAGCACAGATACGCAGTATTTT. The V call is TRBV9, the J call TRBJ2-3; D may be TRBD2 (6 bases). CDR1 and CDR2 from the germline V gene are SGDLS and YYNGEE. CDR3 length equals 16 residues. Trimming took off 2 bases at V and 0 bases at J, with 13 bases between the two ends.

The chain employs TRBV7-2 and TRBJ1-2, with D possibly matching TRBD1 (6 bases). CDR1 and CDR2 (germline): SGHTA, FQGNSA. Trimming shortened V by 1 base and J by 3 bases, and 9 bases separated the two germline ends. This CDR3 is 14 amino acids long. The CDR3 DNA follows: TGTGCCAGCAGCTTAGTGGCAGGGGACTATGGCTACACCTTC. Translated: CASSLVAGDYGYTF.

CDR3 region: CASTSLGGRTGELFF. As DNA, the CDR3 is TGTGCCAGTACCTCCCTGGGGGGTCGGACCGGGGAGCTGTTTTTT. The V and J genes are TRBV19 and TRBJ2-2; the D gene is possibly TRBD2 (6 bases). Germline-derived CDR1 and CDR2 are LNHDA and SQIVND (reference sequence). Between the trimmed V and J ends, which lost 7 bases and 5 bases, there was a span of 17 bases. The CDR3 covers 15 residues.

This clone occurred once. The V gene is TRBV11-2, the J gene TRBJ2-7, with TRBD2 matching over 7 bases. The CDR3 totals 15 residues. With V trimmed by 4 bases and J by 3 bases, 9 bases remained unmatched. From germline, CDR1 is SGHAT and CDR2 FQNNGV. The CDR3 DNA is TGTGCCAGCAGCTCCGGGAAAGGGAGGGGCTACGAGCAGTACTTC. Residues: CASSSGKGRGYEQYF.

The chain couples TRBV2 to TRBJ2-3; D uncertain. The ends were cut back, 1 base at V and 2 bases at J, with 13 bases in the middle. The germline CDR1 and CDR2 sequences are SNHLY and FYNNEI. This CDR3 region has 16 residues. CDR3 protein: CASSEGRYRSTDTQYF. The DNA of the CDR3 is TGTGCCAGCAGTGAAGGTCGGTACAGATCCACAGATACGCAGTATTTT. Complete variable domain (other parts from reference TRBV2 and TRBJ2-3): EPEVTQTPSHQVTQMGQEVILRCVPISNHLYFYWYRQILGQKVEFLVSFYNNEISEKSEIFDDQFSVERPDGSNFTLKIRSTKLEDSAMYFCASSEGRYRSTDTQYFGPGTRLTVL.

The chain is built from TRBV15 and TRBJ2-7; D is uncertain. In germline, CDR1 is LNHNV, CDR2 YYDKDF (reference sequence). The germline V and J ends were trimmed by 1 base and 7 bases, with 20 bases remaining between them. The CDR3 has 16 amino acids. CDR3 nucleotide sequence: TGTGCCACCAGCAGAGGAGTTCCCCTACTGGCGAGGGAGCAGTACTTC. It encodes CATSRGVPLLAREQYF.

The chain uses TRBV29-1 and TRBJ2-1; the match to TRBD2 covers 8 bases. CDR3 length: 13 amino acids. J was trimmed by 7 bases and V by 7 bases; bases with no gene match: 9. In germline, CDR1 is SQVTM, CDR2 ANQGSEA. CDR3 protein: CSARGAGGNEQFF. DNA for the CDR3: TGCAGCGCCCGGGGGGCGGGAGGAAATGAGCAGTTCTTC.

Comments on this clone: The conserved final phenylalanine or tryptophan is absent from the CDR3, which likely points to a read error. The DNA is left out, because the CDR3 cannot be placed on it with certainty; the CDR3 is given as TCRdb lists it. The chain combines TRBV18 with TRBJ2-7; TRBD2, as called in the table, went unchecked against the DNA. Counting both end residues, the CDR3 totals 10 amino acids. Germline values: CDR1 KGHSH, CDR2 LQKENI. This CDR3 is CASSPRIGKA.